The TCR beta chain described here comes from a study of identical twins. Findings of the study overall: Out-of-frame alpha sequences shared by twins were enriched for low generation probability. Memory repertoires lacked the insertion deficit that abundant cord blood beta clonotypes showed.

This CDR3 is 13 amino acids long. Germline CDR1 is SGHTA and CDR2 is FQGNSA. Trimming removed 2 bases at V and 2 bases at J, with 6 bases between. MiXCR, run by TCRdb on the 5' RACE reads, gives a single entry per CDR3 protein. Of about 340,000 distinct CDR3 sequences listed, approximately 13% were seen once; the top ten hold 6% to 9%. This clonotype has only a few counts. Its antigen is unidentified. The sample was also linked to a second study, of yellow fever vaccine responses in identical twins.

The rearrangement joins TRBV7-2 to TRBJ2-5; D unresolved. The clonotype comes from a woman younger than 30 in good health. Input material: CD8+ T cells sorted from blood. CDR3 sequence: CASSLNKQETQYF. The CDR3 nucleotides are TGTGCCAGCAGCTTAAACAAACAAGAGACCCAGTACTTC.